Presented here are 25 T cell receptor beta chains from one specimen sequenced in a study of cytomegalovirus exposure and HLA in healthy donors. PCR was performed using 60 Vbeta and 13 Jbeta primers. Libraries were prepared by immunoSEQ multiplex PCR; TCRdb keeps only in-frame clonotypes and omits some of them. The sample lists about 52,000 clones, over 70% occurring once. The sample was PBMCs. All receptors come from a man younger than 30 in good health and CMV-seronegative.

This clone was seen only a few times. This sequence joins TRBV10-3 and TRBJ2-3, with 11 bases lining up with TRBD2. V lost 3 bases, J lost 7 bases, and 9 bases stayed unmatched. Germline CDR1 reads ENHRY; CDR2 reads SYGVKD. The CDR3 runs 16 residues. Here the CDR3 reads CAISDGLASGRYTQYF. DNA for the CDR3: TGTGCCATCAGTGACGGGTTGGCTAGCGGGAGGTATACGCAGTATTTT.

This rearrangement joins TRBV28 to TRBJ1-4; D might be TRBD1 (6 bases). CDR1 and CDR2 (germline): MDHEN, SYDVKM. V was cut by 5 bases and J by 7 bases, with 17 bases left in between. CDR3 length equals 15 residues. Here the CDR3 DNA reads TGTGCCAGCAGTCCCTACAGGGAGGGGAGTGAAAAACTGTTTTTT. Residues: CASSPYREGSEKLFF.

This clone was seen more than once but under ten times. The chain employs TRBV4-3 and TRBJ2-7, with 7 bases identical to TRBD2. J gave up 0 bases and V 0 bases, and 8 bases lay outside the gene matches. There are 17 residues in the CDR3. The germline V gene has CDR1 LGHNA and CDR2 YSLEER. Here the CDR3 DNA reads TGCGCCAGCAGCCAAGATACCGGGGGGATAAGCTCCTACGAGCAGTACTTC. This translates into CASSQDTGGISSYEQYF.

The chain uses TRBV5-1 and TRBJ1-1; possibly TRBD1 for D (6 bases). The CDR3 is 16 amino acids. The V end lost 2 bases, the J end lost 0 bases, and 14 bases lay between the germline ends. Germline CDR1 and CDR2: SGHRS and YFSETQ. CDR3 in DNA: TGCGCCAGCAGCTTATCAGGGGTGGGCATGAACACTGAAGCTTTCTTT. Translated, it gives CASSLSGVGMNTEAFF.

The V call is TRBV29-1, the J call TRBJ1-1, with 11 bases identical to TRBD1. The CDR3 has 12 amino acids. Germline-derived CDR1 and CDR2 are SQVTM and ANQGSEA. V lost 8 bases to trimming and J lost 5 bases; unmatched junction nucleotides: 4. CDR3 amino acids: CSSGTGGTEAFF. The CDR3 DNA reads TGCAGCTCCGGGACAGGGGGGACTGAAGCTTTCTTT.

The CDR3 sequence is CASSYSLAGGPGELFF. The CDR3 DNA follows: TGTGCCAGCAGTTACTCACTAGCGGGAGGGCCCGGGGAGCTGTTTTTT. The V and J genes are TRBV6-5 and TRBJ2-2, with 13 positions matching TRBD2. The germline gives CDR1 MNHEY, CDR2 SVGAGI. The CDR3 has 16 amino acids. The V gene end was trimmed by 0 bases and the J gene end by 6 bases; junction bases not matched to a gene: 1.

The chain links TRBV18 to TRBJ1-1, with a possible D match to TRBD1 (6 bases). CDR3 length: 14 amino acids. V was cut by 6 bases and J by 1 base, with 12 bases left in between. Germline loops: CDR1 KGHSH, CDR2 LQKENI. Here the CDR3 DNA reads TGTGCCAGCTCGAGACAGGAGAAGAACACTGAAGCTTTCTTT. This gives the protein CASSRQEKNTEAFF.

CDR3 loop: CAISDLGGSYEQYF. The CDR3 nucleotides read TGTGCCATCAGTGATCTCGGCGGTTCCTACGAGCAGTACTTC. The gene calls are TRBV10-3 and TRBJ2-7; D call uncertain. CDR3 length: 14 residues. Trimming removed 3 bases at V and 1 base at J, with 10 bases between. In germline, CDR1 is ENHRY, CDR2 SYGVKD.

This clone came up a few times. The rearrangement uses TRBV4-1 and TRBJ2-7; 7 nucleotides agree with TRBD2. V shed 0 bases, J shed 3 bases, and the junction held 8 bases outside the gene matches. The V gene's germline CDR1 is MGHRA and CDR2 YSYEKL. This CDR3 region has 16 residues. Written as DNA, the CDR3 is TGCGCCAGCAGCCAAGACCGAGCGGGGAGCTACTACGAGCAGTACTTC. Protein product: CASSQDRAGSYYEQYF.

The chain combines TRBV27 with TRBJ1-5; 8 bases are shared with TRBD1. The CDR3 is 15 amino acids. Germline V gene data show CDR1 as MNHEY and CDR2 as SMNVEV (reference sequence). V dropped 4 bases and J dropped 0; count of bases not matched to a gene: 2. The CDR3 sequence: CASSWGTGSNQPQHF. In DNA, the CDR3 is TGTGCCAGCAGTTGGGGGACAGGTAGCAATCAGCCCCAGCATTTT.

Note on this clone: Sequence at one end of the junction differs from germline and may be a read error. The chain couples TRBV7-7 to TRBJ1-3; D possibly corresponds to TRBD1 (5 bases). Germline CDR1 is SSHAT and CDR2 is FNYEAQ (reference sequence). The CDR3 length is 14 residues. CDR3 sequence (DNA): TGTGCTAGCAGCTTAGGTTTAAAGGGGAACACCATATATTTT. Translating gives CASSLGLKGNTIYF. The full variable domain, its missing parts supplied by reference TRBV7-7 and TRBJ1-3, is GAGVSQSPRYKVTKRGQDVTLRCDPISSHATLYWYQQALGQGPEFLTYFNYEAQPDKSGLPSDRFSAERPEGSISTLTIQRTEQRDSAMYRCASSLGLKGNTIYFGEGSWLTVV.

The chain uses TRBV4-1 and TRBJ1-1, with 10 bases fitting TRBD1. This CDR3 is 17 amino acids long. In germline, CDR1 is MGHRA, CDR2 YSYEKL. Trimming cost V 0 bases and J 4 bases; bases outside gene matches: 8. The CDR3 is CASSQEWRDRGGTEAFF. In DNA, the CDR3 is TGCGCCAGCAGCCAAGAATGGCGGGACAGGGGAGGCACTGAAGCTTTCTTT.

DNA for the CDR3: TGTGCCAGCAGCTTAGCGATTCTAGGGGGCCCCTACGAGCAGTACTTC. It codes for CASSLAILGGPYEQYF. V usage is TRBV7-2 and J usage is TRBJ2-7; TRBD1 matches at 7 bases. Germline CDR1 is SGHTA and CDR2 is FQGNSA. The CDR3 totals 16 residues. The V segment lost 0 bases and the J segment 2 bases; nucleotides outside the gene matches: 7.

The chain combines TRBV10-3 with TRBJ2-7, with a possible D match to TRBD1 (6 bases). Trimming removed 11 bases from V and 5 bases from J, with 19 bases in between. Germline loops: CDR1 ENHRY, CDR2 SYGVKD. The CDR3 consists of 13 residues. CDR3 amino acids: CAATRSTGNEQYF. The CDR3 coding sequence is TGTGCCGCCACTCGTTCAACAGGGAACGAGCAGTACTTC.

This rearrangement joins TRBV30 to TRBJ2-7; 11 positions match TRBD2. The V gene end was trimmed by 0 bases and the J gene end by 5 bases; junction bases not matched to a gene: 0. Germline CDR1 and CDR2: GTSNPN and SVGIG (reference sequence). This CDR3 is 13 amino acids long. The CDR3 protein is CAWSVSGRDEQYF. The CDR3 DNA is TGTGCCTGGAGTGTTAGCGGGAGGGACGAGCAGTACTTC.

This chain uses TRBV13 with TRBJ2-7; weak D call: TRBD1 (5 bases). V shed 2 bases and J shed 0 bases, with 11 bases lying between them. Germline-derived CDR1 and CDR2 are PRHDT and FYEKMQ (reference sequence). The CDR3 sequence is 15 residues long. The CDR3 DNA follows: TGTGCCAGCAGCTTAAAGGGGCTGATCTCCTACGAGCAGTACTTC. Its protein is CASSLKGLISYEQYF. Combining the CDR3 with reference TRBV13 and TRBJ2-7 gives the whole variable domain AAGVIQSPRHLIKEKRETATLKCYPIPRHDTVYWYQQGPGQDPQFLISFYEKMQSDKGSIPDRFSAQQFSDYHSELNMSSLELGDSALYFCASSLKGLISYEQYFGPGTRLTVT.

The V gene is TRBV7-9, the J gene TRBJ1-5; 7 nucleotides line up with TRBD1. The J segment lost 3 bases and the V segment lost 5 bases, leaving 7 bases of the junction unmatched. CDR3 length: 15 amino acids. From germline, CDR1 is SEHNR and CDR2 FQNEAQ (reference sequence). CDR3 DNA: TGTGCCAGCAGCCTCTGGACAGGAGTCAATCAGCCCCAGCATTTT. Its protein is CASSLWTGVNQPQHF.

This chain uses TRBV6-5 with TRBJ1-2; D perhaps matches TRBD1 (5 bases). Trimming stripped 10 bases from V and 1 base from J, with 13 bases between. The CDR3 covers 13 residues. Germline V CDR1 and CDR2: MNHEY, SVGAGI. The CDR3 loop reads CATQIQGNYGYTF. CDR3 sequence (DNA): TGTGCCACACAAATCCAGGGTAACTATGGCTACACCTTC.

This clone appeared a few times. V is TRBV19 and J is TRBJ2-3, with TRBD2 matching over 9 bases. This CDR3 has 14 amino acids. Trimming removed 4 bases from V and 6 bases from J; junction bases left unmatched: 5. Germline V gene data show CDR1 as LNHDA and CDR2 as SQIVND (reference sequence). CDR3 amino acids: CASSSSGSLDTQYF. The CDR3, as DNA: TGTGCCAGTAGTAGTAGCGGGAGTCTGGATACGCAGTATTTT.

This rearrangement joins TRBV14 to TRBJ2-1; no clear D gene. Trimming stripped 1 base from V and 8 bases from J, with 15 bases between. Germline V gene sequence: CDR1 SGHDN, CDR2 FVKESK. The CDR3 sequence is 15 residues long. The CDR3 region has the DNA TGTGCCAGCAGCCAAGGGCCGACCAGGCAGGATGAGCAGTTCTTC. Protein product: CASSQGPTRQDEQFF.

Here the CDR3 DNA reads TGTGCCAGCAGTTCTTCAGGGGTGGGACAGCCCCAGCATTTT. This gives the protein CASSSSGVGQPQHF. V usage is TRBV28 and J usage is TRBJ1-5; TRBD1 might be the D (6 bases). The germline V gene has CDR1 MDHEN and CDR2 SYDVKM. The CDR3 runs to 14 residues. Trimming cost V 4 bases and J 7 bases, with 14 bases left between them.

The chain recombines TRBV6-5 with TRBJ1-1; tentatively, D is TRBD1 (6 bases). From germline, CDR1 is MNHEY and CDR2 SVGAGI. V lost 6 bases, J lost 4 bases, and 12 bases lay in between. CDR3 length: 13 amino acids. Here the CDR3 DNA reads TGTGCCAGCAGACGTGGACAGATCACTGAAGCTTTCTTT. Translating it yields CASRRGQITEAFF.

This clone was seen a few times. The V call is TRBV25-1, the J call TRBJ1-2; D gene ambiguous. Germline CDR1 reads MGHDK; CDR2 reads SYGVNS. V lost 2 bases and J 3 bases, leaving 7 bases between the germline ends. This CDR3 region has 13 residues. The CDR3 is CASSEQFHYGYTF. As DNA, the CDR3 is TGTGCCAGCAGTGAACAGTTTCACTATGGCTACACCTTC.

This chain connects TRBV7-6 to TRBJ2-2, with D unclear. Germline loops: CDR1 SGHVS, CDR2 FNYEAQ. This CDR3 region has 14 residues. The V end was cut by 5 bases, the J end by 4 bases, with 11 bases between. CDR3 residues: CASSPTIITGELFF. CDR3 nucleotide sequence: TGTGCCAGCAGCCCTACCATTATCACCGGGGAGCTGTTTTTT.

The V call is TRBV18, the J call TRBJ1-5, with 12 bases that match TRBD1. V lost 4 bases and J lost 6; bases outside the gene matches: 4. Germline CDR1 KGHSH, CDR2 LQKENI. The CDR3 is 15 residues long. The CDR3 loop is CASSQGTGGGQPQHF. The CDR3 DNA reads TGTGCCAGCTCACAAGGGACAGGGGGCGGTCAGCCCCAGCATTTT.